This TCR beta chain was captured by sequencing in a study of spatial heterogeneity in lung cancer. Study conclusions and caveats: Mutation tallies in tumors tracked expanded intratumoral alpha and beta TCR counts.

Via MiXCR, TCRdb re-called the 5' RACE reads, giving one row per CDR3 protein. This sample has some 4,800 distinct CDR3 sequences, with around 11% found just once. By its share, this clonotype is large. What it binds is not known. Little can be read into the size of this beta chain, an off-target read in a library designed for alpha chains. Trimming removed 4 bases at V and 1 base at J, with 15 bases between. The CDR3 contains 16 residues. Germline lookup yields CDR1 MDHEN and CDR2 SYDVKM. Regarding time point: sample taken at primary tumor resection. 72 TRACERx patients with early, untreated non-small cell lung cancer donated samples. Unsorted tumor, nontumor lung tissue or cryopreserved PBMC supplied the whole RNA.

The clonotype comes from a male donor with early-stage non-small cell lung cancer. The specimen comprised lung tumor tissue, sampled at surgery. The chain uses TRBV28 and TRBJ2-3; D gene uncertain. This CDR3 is CASSSQAWAGTDTQYF. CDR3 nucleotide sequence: TGTGCCAGCAGTTCCCAAGCATGGGCAGGCACAGATACGCAGTATTTT.